Following are 27 T cell receptor beta chains from one sample sequenced in a study of T cells in Graves' hyperthyroidism and ophthalmopathy. RNA transcripts provided the source from which TCR beta CDR3 regions were amplified. A first-round RT-PCR of the TCR CDR3 used the HTBI primer set. One entry per CDR3 protein, called by TCRdb with MiXCR from the multiplex PCR reads. The sample lists 690,000 or so distinct CDR3 sequences; around 19% were seen once. Input material: blood. The receptors derive from a woman aged 50 to 60 with Graves' hyperthyroidism that later progressed to Graves' ophthalmopathy.

V usage is TRBV2 and J usage is TRBJ2-1; 9 nucleotides match TRBD2. This CDR3 is 13 amino acids long. Germline CDR1 is SNHLY and CDR2 is FYNNEI. V shed 6 bases and J 8 bases; nucleotides not matched to a gene: 5. In DNA, the CDR3 is TGTGCCAGCAGAGCGGGGGGTAGGGATGAGCAGTTCTTC. This sequence encodes CASRAGGRDEQFF. The entire variable domain, with the rest obtained from reference TRBV2 and TRBJ2-1, is as follows: EPEVTQTPSHQVTQMGQEVILRCVPISNHLYFYWYRQILGQKVEFLVSFYNNEISEKSEIFDDQFSVERPDGSNFTLKIRSTKLEDSAMYFCASRAGGRDEQFFGPGTRLTVL.

This clonotype has at least ten counts. The V call is TRBV12-3 or TRBV12-4, the J call TRBJ1-2; no definite D call. Deletions cut 4 bases from V and 4 bases from J, with 10 bases between. This CDR3 is 13 amino acids long. The CDR3 bases are TGTGCCAGCAGTTACGACACAAGCTATGGCTACACCTTC. The encoded protein is CASSYDTSYGYTF.

The chain links TRBV6-5 to TRBJ1-6; 7 positions agree with TRBD1. The CDR3 has 14 residues. Per the germline V gene, CDR1 is MNHEY and CDR2 is SVGAGI. Unmatched junction bases numbered 7, after V lost 5 bases and J lost 9 bases. DNA for the CDR3: TGTGCCAGCAGTCCTCGACAGGGCTTTTCACCCCTCCACTTT. Amino acids: CASSPRQGFSPLHF.

This clonotype was counted at least ten times. The V and J genes are TRBV12-3 or TRBV12-4 and TRBJ1-6; TRBD1 matches 8 bases. The CDR3 has 15 residues. V trimming: 2 bases; J trimming: 10 bases; junction bases outside the gene matches: 7. CDR3 in amino acids: CASSLRDRPRSPLHF. CDR3 in DNA: TGTGCCAGCAGTTTACGGGACAGGCCGAGGTCACCCCTCCACTTT.

CDR3 nucleotides: TGTGCCAGCAGCGTAGGGGAGGAGGGAAACACCATATATTTT. Protein: CASSVGEEGNTIYF. This rearrangement joins TRBV9 to TRBJ1-3; no definite D call. The CDR3 runs to 14 residues. Germline V gene lookup returns CDR1 SGDLS and CDR2 YYNGEE. Trimming cost V 0 bases and J 4 bases, with 8 bases left between them. Full variable domain (rest looked up from reference TRBV9 and TRBJ1-3): DSGVTQTPKHLITATGQRVTLRCSPRSGDLSVYWYQQSLDQGLQFLIQYYNGEERAKGNILERFSAQQFPDLHSELNLSSLELGDSALYFCASSVGEEGNTIYFGEGSWLTVV.

The rearrangement joins TRBV20-1 to TRBJ1-5, with D uncertain. Germline loops: CDR1 DFQATT, CDR2 SNEGSKA (reference sequence). Trimming pared 0 bases from V and 11 bases from J, leaving 20 bases between. The CDR3 length is 15 residues. The chain's CDR3 is CSAREGWEAPRTQHF. The CDR3 coding sequence is TGCAGTGCTAGAGAGGGGTGGGAGGCCCCCCGGACCCAGCATTTT.

This chain links TRBV7-9 with TRBJ2-1, with a weak D call TRBD2 (5 bases). From germline, CDR1 is SEHNR and CDR2 FQNEAQ (reference sequence). CDR3 length: 15 amino acids. V shed 2 bases and J shed 6 bases, with 14 bases lying between them. The CDR3 is CASSLLAGLGNEQFF. The CDR3 DNA sequence: TGTGCCAGCAGCTTACTAGCCGGTCTGGGCAATGAGCAGTTCTTC.

This clonotype occurred many times. This rearrangement joins TRBV12-3 or TRBV12-4 to TRBJ1-2, with TRBD1 as a possible D gene (5 bases). The CDR3 extends over 13 amino acids. Between the trimmed V and J ends, which lost 2 bases and 8 bases, there was a span of 12 bases. CDR3: CASSLRQLSGYTF. The CDR3 DNA follows: TGTGCCAGCAGTTTACGACAGCTTTCCGGCTACACCTTC.

The chain uses TRBV28 and TRBJ2-7, with D hard to call. V was trimmed by 4 bases and J by 3 bases, leaving 16 bases between them. The CDR3 is made up of 15 amino acids. CDR1 is MDHEN, CDR2 SYDVKM, per germline. The CDR3 spells CASSSNGEAHYEQYF. CDR3 DNA: TGTGCCAGCAGTTCAAATGGAGAGGCTCACTACGAGCAGTACTTC. Combining the CDR3 with reference TRBV28 and TRBJ2-7 gives the whole variable domain DVKVTQSSRYLVKRTGEKVFLECVQDMDHENMFWYRQDPGLGLRLIYFSYDVKMKEKGDIPEGYSVSREKKERFSLILESASTNQTSMYLCASSSNGEAHYEQYFGPGTRLTVT.

This clonotype was observed many times. The V and J genes are TRBV12-3 or TRBV12-4 and TRBJ1-5; a possible D gene is TRBD1 (5 bases). The CDR3 sequence is 15 residues long. Trimming removed 4 bases from V and 7 bases from J, with 17 bases in between. DNA of the CDR3: TGTGCCAGCAGTTCGCGCGGGGCGGGGAACCAGCCCCAGCATTTT. Encoded protein: CASSSRGAGNQPQHF.

In this sample, this clonotype turned up a few times. CDR3 nucleotides: TGTGCCTGGAGTGTAGGGGGGCGAGAAAAACTGTTTTTT. It codes for CAWSVGGREKLFF. The gene calls are TRBV30 and TRBJ1-4; maybe TRBD1 (6 bases). V was shortened by 0 bases and J by 8 bases, with 10 bases between the two germline ends. Germline V gives CDR1 GTSNPN, CDR2 SVGIG (reference sequence). The CDR3 spans 13 residues.

This clonotype has only a few counts. The J gene is TRBJ1-3, the V gene TRBV5-8; D not resolved. V shed 1 base and J shed 3 bases, with 8 bases lying between them. The CDR3 runs to 14 residues. The germline V gene encodes CDR1 SGHTS and CDR2 YDEGEE. CDR3 sequence reads: CASSLLGIGNTIYF. CDR3 DNA: TGTGCCAGCAGCTTGCTAGGGATTGGAAACACCATATATTTT.

This clonotype was observed many times. The chain has TRBV5-1 and TRBJ2-7, with D perhaps TRBD1 or TRBD2 (5 bases each). Trimming left V 4 bases short and J 2 bases short, with 19 bases between. Germline-derived CDR1 and CDR2 are SGHRS and YFSETQ. The CDR3 is made up of 16 amino acids. CDR3 bases: TGCGCCAGCAGCGACCCCAGGGCCCCCGGGGCCTACGAGCAGTACTTC. It translates to CASSDPRAPGAYEQYF.

This clonotype occurred many times. The chain employs TRBV3-1 and TRBJ1-1; 7 nucleotides agree with TRBD1. With 7 bases clipped from V and 1 base from J, the junction kept 6 bases outside the gene matches. Germline CDR1 reads LGHDT; CDR2 reads YNNKEL (reference sequence). The CDR3 is made up of 14 amino acids. CDR3 nucleotides: TGTGCCAGCACCCCACAGGGGCCGAACACTGAAGCTTTCTTT. Its protein is CASTPQGPNTEAFF.

There are a few counts of this clonotype. The gene calls are TRBV7-9 and TRBJ1-5, with 7 bases aligning to TRBD1. J gave up 7 bases and V 4 bases, and 10 bases lay outside the gene matches. There are 15 residues in the CDR3. Germline lookup yields CDR1 SEHNR and CDR2 FQNEAQ (reference sequence). The chain's CDR3 is CASSSATGARQPQHF. CDR3 nucleotides: TGTGCCAGCAGCTCGGCTACAGGGGCTCGCCAGCCCCAGCATTTT.

This clonotype was detected many times. The chain links TRBV13 to TRBJ2-1, with 15 nucleotides matching TRBD2. Germline V CDR1 and CDR2: PRHDT, FYEKMQ (reference sequence). The CDR3 has 15 amino acids. V shed 5 bases, J shed 7 bases, and the junction held 3 bases outside the gene matches. The CDR3 DNA is TGTGCCAGCAGCGATGGGACTAGCGGGGGGAATGAGCAGTTCTTC. Its translation: CASSDGTSGGNEQFF.

This clonotype has at least ten counts. The chain couples TRBV10-3 to TRBJ1-1; D remains unclear. In germline, CDR1 is ENHRY, CDR2 SYGVKD. This CDR3 comprises 14 residues. Trimming took off 0 bases at V and 1 base at J, with 6 bases between the two ends. CDR3 sequence (DNA): TGTGCCATCAGTGAGTCACGAGGGAACACTGAAGCTTTCTTT. Translated: CAISESRGNTEAFF.

This clonotype was seen a few times. The V gene is TRBV19, the J gene TRBJ1-1; no clear D gene. This CDR3 is built from 15 residues. Germline CDR1 reads LNHDA; CDR2 reads SQIVND (reference sequence). V lost 1 base to trimming and J lost 2 bases, with 11 bases between them. CDR3 loop: CASSIGSAGNTEAFF. In nucleotides, the CDR3 is TGTGCCAGTAGTATAGGGTCGGCGGGAAACACTGAAGCTTTCTTT. The full variable domain, rest sourced from reference TRBV19 and TRBJ1-1, is DGGITQSPKYLFRKEGQNVTLSCEQNLNHDAMYWYRQDPGQGLRLIYYSQIVNDFQKGDIAEGYSVSREKKESFPLTVTSAQKNPTAFYLCASSIGSAGNTEAFFGQGTRLTVV.

There are a few counts of this clonotype. The chain couples TRBV20-1 to TRBJ2-5; D not resolved. The CDR3 spans 15 residues. V dropped 3 bases and J dropped 5 bases, with 19 bases sitting between them. CDR1 and CDR2 from the germline V gene are DFQATT and SNEGSKA (reference sequence). CDR3 sequence: CSASAEAQDRETQYF. The CDR3 coding sequence is TGCAGTGCTAGTGCCGAGGCACAAGATAGGGAGACCCAGTACTTC.

This chain uses TRBV19 with TRBJ1-1; weak D call: TRBD1 (5 bases). Trimming cost V 6 bases and J 3 bases, with 14 bases left between them. This CDR3 region has 14 residues. Germline V lookup: CDR1 LNHDA, CDR2 SQIVND (reference sequence). For the CDR3, the DNA is TGTGCCAGTAGCCCCGCGGGAGGGGACACTGAAGCTTTCTTT. Amino acids: CASSPAGGDTEAFF.

This chain joins TRBV6-2 or TRBV6-3 and TRBJ2-5, with TRBD2 matching 13 bases. The CDR3 contains 15 residues. The germline V gene has CDR1 MNHEY and CDR2 SVGEGT. Unmatched junction bases numbered 3, after V lost 5 bases and J lost 3 bases. This CDR3 reads CASSQGLAGKETQYF. The CDR3 DNA reads as TGTGCCAGCAGTCAGGGACTAGCGGGGAAAGAGACCCAGTACTTC.

This clonotype was seen only a few times. V is TRBV4-1 and J is TRBJ1-5, with D unclear. Germline V lookup: CDR1 MGHRA, CDR2 YSYEKL. The CDR3 loop spans 22 amino acids. Trimming left V 0 bases short and J 2 bases short, with 29 bases between. CDR3 residues: CASSQDLWLGLPLFPRNQPQHF. CDR3 bases: TGCGCCAGCAGCCAAGATCTGTGGCTGGGGTTGCCTCTTTTTCCTCGCAATCAGCCCCAGCATTTT.

This clonotype was counted at least ten times. The rearrangement joins TRBV7-8 to TRBJ2-7; 14 nucleotides match TRBD2. V was pared by 3 bases and J by 3 bases, with 7 bases of the junction left unmatched. Germline V gene lookup returns CDR1 SGHVS and CDR2 FQNEAQ. This CDR3 has 17 amino acids. Here the CDR3 DNA reads TGTGCCAGCAGCTTGGGACTAGCGGGGGCCGGATTCTACGAGCAGTACTTC. It yields the protein CASSLGLAGAGFYEQYF.

The chain carries TRBV19 and TRBJ1-3; D unclear. The CDR3 has 17 amino acids. Looked up from germline, CDR1 is LNHDA and CDR2 is SQIVND (reference sequence). Trimming took 8 bases from V and 0 from J, leaving 20 bases between them. The DNA of the CDR3 is TGTGCCAGTTCATACCCCCCGTCAGAACACTCTGGAAACACCATATATTTT. Translated: CASSYPPSEHSGNTIYF.

The chain is built from TRBV14 and TRBJ2-1; 10 bases fit TRBD1. After removal of 0 bases from V and 9 bases from J, the junction contained 14 bases not matched to a gene. CDR3 length: 18 amino acids. Germline V gene data show CDR1 as SGHDN and CDR2 as FVKESK. Written as DNA, the CDR3 is TGTGCCAGCAGCCAAGATCGGCCGGGGACAGGGGTGATGGGTGAGCAGTTCTTC. Translating it yields CASSQDRPGTGVMGEQFF.

This clonotype has ten or more counts. The gene calls are TRBV18 and TRBJ1-2; the D gene is possibly TRBD1 (6 bases). The ends were cut back, 6 bases at V and 5 bases at J, with 13 bases in the middle. The CDR3 extends over 13 amino acids. Germline values: CDR1 KGHSH, CDR2 LQKENI. CDR3 sequence: CASSDRDMYGYTF. The DNA for the CDR3 is TGTGCCAGCTCCGACCGGGACATGTATGGCTACACCTTC.

V usage is TRBV24-1 and J usage is TRBJ2-5; D is possibly TRBD1 (5 bases). Trimming shortened V by 7 bases and J by 1 base, and 6 bases separated the two germline ends. Per germline, CDR1 KGHDR and CDR2 SFDVKD. CDR3 length: 12 amino acids. CDR3 nucleotides: TGTGCCACCAGGGGGCCCCAAGAGACCCAGTACTTC. Translating it yields CATRGPQETQYF.